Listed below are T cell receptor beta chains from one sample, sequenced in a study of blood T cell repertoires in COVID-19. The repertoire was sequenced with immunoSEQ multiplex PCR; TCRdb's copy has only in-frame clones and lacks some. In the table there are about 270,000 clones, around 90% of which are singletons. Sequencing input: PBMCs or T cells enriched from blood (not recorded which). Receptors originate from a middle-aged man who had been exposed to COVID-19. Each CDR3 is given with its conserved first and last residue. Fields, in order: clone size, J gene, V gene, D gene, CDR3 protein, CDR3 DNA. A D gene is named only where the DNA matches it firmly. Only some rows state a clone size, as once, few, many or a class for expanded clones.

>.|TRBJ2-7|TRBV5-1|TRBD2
CASSPGGTESSYEQYF
TGCGCCAGCAGCCCGGGGGGGACGGAGAGCTCCTACGAGCAGTACTTC
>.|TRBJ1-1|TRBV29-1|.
CSVENTVEAFF
TGCAGCGTTGAAAATACGGTTGAAGCTTTCTTT
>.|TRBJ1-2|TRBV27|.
CASTRVGAGGYTF
TGTGCCAGCACCCGGGTGGGGGCGGGTGGCTACACCTTC
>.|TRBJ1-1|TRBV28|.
CASRPDGNEAFF
TGTGCCAGCCGCCCCGACGGGAATGAAGCTTTCTTT
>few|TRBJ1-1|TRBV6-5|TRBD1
CASQLTGPTEAFF
TGTGCCAGTCAATTGACAGGGCCCACTGAAGCTTTCTTT
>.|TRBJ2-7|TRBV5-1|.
CASSSAAEGGGEQYF
TGCGCCAGCAGCTCCGCAGCGGAGGGAGGTGGCGAGCAGTACTTC
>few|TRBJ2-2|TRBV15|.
CATSEWTANTGELFF
TGTGCCACCAGCGAGTGGACAGCGAACACCGGGGAGCTGTTTTTT
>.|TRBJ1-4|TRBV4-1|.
CASSQDGAGRWEKLFF
TGCGCCAGCAGCCAAGACGGTGCGGGGCGGTGGGAAAAACTGTTTTTT
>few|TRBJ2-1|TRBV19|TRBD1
CASSRQGNEQFF
TGTGCCAGTAGCCGACAGGGCAATGAGCAGTTCTTC
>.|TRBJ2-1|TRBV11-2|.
CASRQVNEQFF
TGTGCCAGCAGGCAGGTCAATGAGCAGTTCTTC
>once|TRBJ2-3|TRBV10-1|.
CASSEKDYALPTDTQYF
TGCGCCAGCAGTGAAAAGGACTATGCTTTACCCACAGATACGCAGTATTTT
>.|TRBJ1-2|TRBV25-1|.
CASLPEEGGVNGYTF
TGTGCCAGCCTCCCCGAAGAGGGAGGCGTTAATGGCTACACCTTC
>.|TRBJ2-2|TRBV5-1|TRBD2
CASTRVRTSGNTGELFF
TGCGCCAGCACACGCGTCCGGACTAGCGGGAACACCGGGGAGCTGTTTTTT
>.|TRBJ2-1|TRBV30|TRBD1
CAWSGQGFTEQFF
TGTGCCTGGAGTGGACAGGGATTCACTGAGCAGTTCTTC
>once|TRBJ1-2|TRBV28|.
CASSSPPGSYGYTF
TGTGCCAGCAGTTCTCCCCCAGGGTCTTATGGCTACACCTTC
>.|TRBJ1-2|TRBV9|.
CASSVEDGYGYTF
TGTGCCAGCAGCGTGGAGGACGGATATGGCTACACCTTC
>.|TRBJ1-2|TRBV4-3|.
CASSQDAREPYGYTF
TGCGCCAGCAGCCAAGATGCGAGGGAACCTTATGGCTACACCTTC
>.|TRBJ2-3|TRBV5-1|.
CASETGFTDTQYF
TGCGCCAGCGAAACAGGGTTTACAGATACGCAGTATTTT
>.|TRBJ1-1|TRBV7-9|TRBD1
CASTGQGGTEAFF
TGTGCCAGCACGGGACAGGGTGGCACTGAAGCTTTCTTT
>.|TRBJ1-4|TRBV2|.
CASRGDISSATNEKLFF
TGTGCCAGCAGAGGGGACATCTCGTCCGCAACTAATGAAAAACTGTTTTTT
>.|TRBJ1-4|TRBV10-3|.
CAISGRTDEKLFF
TGTGCCATCAGTGGGCGGACAGATGAAAAACTGTTTTTT
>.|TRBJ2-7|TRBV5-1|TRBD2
CASSSGLAGGNEQYF
TGCGCCAGCAGCTCCGGTCTAGCGGGAGGGAACGAGCAGTACTTC
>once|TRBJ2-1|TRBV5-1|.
CASSPGESHNEQFF
TGCGCCAGCAGCCCTGGGGAGAGTCACAATGAGCAGTTCTTC
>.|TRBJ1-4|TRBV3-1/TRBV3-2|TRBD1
CASSLGQGGKLFF
TGTGCCAGCAGCCTTGGACAGGGGGGAAAACTGTTTTTT
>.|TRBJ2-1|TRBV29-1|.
CSGVPGSSYNEQFF
TGCAGCGGGGTCCCAGGAAGCTCCTACAATGAGCAGTTCTTC
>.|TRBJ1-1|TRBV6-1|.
CASSETRAGMNTEAFF
TGTGCCAGCAGTGAAACCCGGGCCGGGATGAACACTGAAGCTTTCTTT
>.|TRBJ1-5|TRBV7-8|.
CASSLLPGVPQNQPQHF
TGTGCCAGCAGCTTACTCCCCGGGGTTCCGCAAAATCAGCCCCAGCATTTT
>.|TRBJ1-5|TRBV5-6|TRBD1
CASSLGQGVGQPQHF
TGTGCCAGCAGCTTGGGGCAGGGGGTTGGTCAGCCCCAGCATTTT
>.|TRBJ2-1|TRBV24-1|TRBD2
CATSDWRERSSYNEQFF
TGTGCCACCAGTGACTGGCGGGAGCGCAGCTCCTACAATGAGCAGTTCTTC
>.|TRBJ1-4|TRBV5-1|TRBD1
CASSMTGENEKLFF
TGCGCCAGCAGCATGACAGGGGAAAATGAAAAACTGTTTTTT
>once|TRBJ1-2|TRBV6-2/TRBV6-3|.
CASSYSITGFRDYGYTF
TGTGCCAGCAGTTACTCGATCACAGGATTTCGGGACTATGGCTACACCTTC
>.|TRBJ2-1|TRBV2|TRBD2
CASSVLGTSGIINEQFF
TGTGCCAGCAGCGTACTCGGGACTAGCGGGATCATCAATGAGCAGTTCTTC
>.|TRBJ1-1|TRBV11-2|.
CASSPQGRLSTEAFF
TGTGCCAGCAGCCCCCAGGGAAGGCTTTCCACTGAAGCTTTCTTT
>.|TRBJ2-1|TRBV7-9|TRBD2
CASSPSGRATDEQFF
TGTGCCAGCAGCCCTAGCGGGAGGGCCACAGATGAGCAGTTCTTC
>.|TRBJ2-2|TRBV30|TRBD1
CAWRRQGARGITGELFF
TGTGCCTGGAGGAGACAGGGGGCGAGGGGAATCACCGGGGAGCTGTTTTTT
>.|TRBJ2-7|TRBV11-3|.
CASSLAGNYEQYF
TGTGCCAGCAGCTTAGCAGGGAACTACGAGCAGTACTTC
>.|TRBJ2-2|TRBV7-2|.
CASSLGRALLFF
TGTGCCAGCAGCTTAGGGCGGGCTTTGCTGTTTTTT
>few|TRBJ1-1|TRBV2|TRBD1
CASSFWTGPNTEAFF
TGTGCCAGCAGTTTTTGGACAGGGCCGAACACTGAAGCTTTCTTT
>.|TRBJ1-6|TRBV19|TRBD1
CASRQGAYSYNSPLHF
TGTGCCAGTAGGCAGGGGGCTTACTCCTATAATTCACCCCTCCACTTT
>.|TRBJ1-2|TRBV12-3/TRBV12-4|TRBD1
CASRKGALSGYTF
TGTGCCAGCAGAAAGGGGGCACTAAGTGGCTACACCTTC
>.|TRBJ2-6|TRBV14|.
CASSQGGVVLTF
TGTGCCAGCAGCCAAGGAGGAGTTGTCCTGACTTTC
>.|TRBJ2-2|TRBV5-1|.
CASSPTFGPGELFF
TGCGCCAGCAGCCCGACGTTTGGGCCCGGGGAGCTGTTTTTT
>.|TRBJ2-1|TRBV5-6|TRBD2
CASSLGGRAGQFF
TGTGCCAGCAGCCTAGGAGGGAGGGCCGGTCAGTTCTTC
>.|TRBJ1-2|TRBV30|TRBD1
CAGDRDRGANYGYTF
TGTGCCGGGGACCGGGACAGGGGGGCTAACTATGGCTACACCTTC
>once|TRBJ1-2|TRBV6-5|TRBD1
CASSSTPGQGSGYTF
TGTGCCAGCAGTTCCACTCCGGGACAGGGAAGTGGCTACACCTTC
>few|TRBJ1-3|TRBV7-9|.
CASSFNSARNTIYF
TGTGCCAGCAGCTTCAATAGCGCCCGAAACACCATATATTTT
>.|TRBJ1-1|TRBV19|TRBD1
CASGDRGEAKAFF
TGTGCCAGTGGTGACAGGGGCGAAGCGAAAGCTTTCTTT
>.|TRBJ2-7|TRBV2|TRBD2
CASSPGLVAYEQYF
TGTGCCAGCAGTCCGGGACTAGTGGCCTACGAGCAGTACTTC
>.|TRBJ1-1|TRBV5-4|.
CASSLGGNTEAFF
TGTGCCAGCAGCTTGGGCGGAAACACTGAAGCTTTCTTT
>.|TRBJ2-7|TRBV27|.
CASSLSPRYEQYF
TGTGCCAGCAGTTTATCTCCGAGGTACGAGCAGTACTTC
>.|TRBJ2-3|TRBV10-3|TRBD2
CATRGVSGSFTDTQYF
TGTGCCACCCGGGGGGTAAGCGGGAGCTTCACAGATACGCAGTATTTT
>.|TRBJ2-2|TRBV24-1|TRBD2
CATSDGLAGVVTGELFF
TGTGCCACCAGTGACGGACTAGCGGGAGTAGTGACCGGGGAGCTGTTTTTT
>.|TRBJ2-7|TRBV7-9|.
CASSSQDIRPYEQYF
TGTGCCAGCAGCTCACAGGACATAAGGCCCTACGAGCAGTACTTC
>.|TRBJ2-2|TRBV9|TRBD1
CASTRTGTNTGELFF
TGTGCCAGCACAAGGACAGGGACGAACACCGGGGAGCTGTTTTTT
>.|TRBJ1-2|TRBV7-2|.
CASSFNRRLYTF
TGTGCCAGCAGCTTTAACCGAAGACTCTACACCTTC
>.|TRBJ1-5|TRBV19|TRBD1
CASRDRAGQPQHF
TGTGCCAGCCGGGACAGGGCGGGTCAGCCCCAGCATTTT
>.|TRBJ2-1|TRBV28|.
CASSQRVSYNEQFF
TGTGCCAGCAGTCAGCGGGTCTCCTACAATGAGCAGTTCTTC